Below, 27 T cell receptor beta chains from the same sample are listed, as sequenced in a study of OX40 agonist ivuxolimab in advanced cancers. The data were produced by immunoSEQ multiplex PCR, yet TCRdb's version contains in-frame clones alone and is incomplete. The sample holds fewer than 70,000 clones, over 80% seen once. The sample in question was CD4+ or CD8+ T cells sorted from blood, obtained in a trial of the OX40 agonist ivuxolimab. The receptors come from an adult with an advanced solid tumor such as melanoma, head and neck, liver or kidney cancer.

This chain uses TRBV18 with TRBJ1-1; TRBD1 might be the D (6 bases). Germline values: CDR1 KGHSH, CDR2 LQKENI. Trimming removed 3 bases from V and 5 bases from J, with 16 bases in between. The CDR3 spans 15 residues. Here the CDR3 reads CASSPSEGGATEAFF. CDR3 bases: TGTGCCAGCTCACCCAGTGAGGGGGGAGCGACTGAAGCTTTCTTT.

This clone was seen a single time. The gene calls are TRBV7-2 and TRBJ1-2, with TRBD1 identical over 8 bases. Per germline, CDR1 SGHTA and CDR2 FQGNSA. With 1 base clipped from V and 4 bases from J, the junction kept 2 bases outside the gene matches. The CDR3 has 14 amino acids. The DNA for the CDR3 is TGTGCCAGCAGCTTAGGGGACAGGTCCTATGGCTACACCTTC. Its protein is CASSLGDRSYGYTF.

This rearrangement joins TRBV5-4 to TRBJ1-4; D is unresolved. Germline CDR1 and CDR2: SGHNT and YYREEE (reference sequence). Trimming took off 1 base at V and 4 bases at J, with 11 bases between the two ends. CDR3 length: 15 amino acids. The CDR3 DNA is TGTGCCAGCAGCTTGAGCGGGAGACTTAATGAAAAACTGTTTTTT. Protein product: CASSLSGRLNEKLFF.

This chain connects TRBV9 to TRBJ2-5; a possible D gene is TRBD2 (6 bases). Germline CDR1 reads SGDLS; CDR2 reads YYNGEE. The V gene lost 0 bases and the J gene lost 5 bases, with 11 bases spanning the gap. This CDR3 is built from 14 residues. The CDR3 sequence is CASSVAWGRETQYF. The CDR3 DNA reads TGTGCCAGCAGCGTAGCCTGGGGGAGGGAGACCCAGTACTTC.

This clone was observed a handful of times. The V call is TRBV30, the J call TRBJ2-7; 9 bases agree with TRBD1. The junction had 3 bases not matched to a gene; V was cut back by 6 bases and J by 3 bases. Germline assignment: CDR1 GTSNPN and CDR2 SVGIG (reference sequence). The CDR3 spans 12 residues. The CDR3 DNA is TGTGCCTGTGAGACAGGGGGCTACGAGCAGTACTTC. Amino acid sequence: CACETGGYEQYF.

The CDR3 DNA is TGTGCCAGCAGCGTAAGGGCTAGCGGGGGAGGGGATACGCAGTATTTT. Protein sequence: CASSVRASGGGDTQYF. The chain uses TRBV9 and TRBJ2-3; 10 bases agree with TRBD2. Per germline, CDR1 SGDLS and CDR2 YYNGEE. The CDR3 contains 16 residues. J lost 6 bases, V lost 1 base, and 8 bases had no gene match.

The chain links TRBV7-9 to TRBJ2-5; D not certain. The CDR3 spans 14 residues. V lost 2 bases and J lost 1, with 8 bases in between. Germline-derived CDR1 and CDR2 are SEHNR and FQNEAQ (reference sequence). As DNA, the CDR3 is TGTGCCAGCAGCTTATCGAACAGCCAAGAGACCCAGTACTTC. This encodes CASSLSNSQETQYF.

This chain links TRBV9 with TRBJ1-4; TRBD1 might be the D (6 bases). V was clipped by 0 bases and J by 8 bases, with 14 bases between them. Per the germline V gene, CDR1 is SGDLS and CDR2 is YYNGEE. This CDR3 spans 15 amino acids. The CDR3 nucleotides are TGTGCCAGCAGCGTAGGCACAGGGAACAGGGAAAAACTGTTTTTT. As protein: CASSVGTGNREKLFF.

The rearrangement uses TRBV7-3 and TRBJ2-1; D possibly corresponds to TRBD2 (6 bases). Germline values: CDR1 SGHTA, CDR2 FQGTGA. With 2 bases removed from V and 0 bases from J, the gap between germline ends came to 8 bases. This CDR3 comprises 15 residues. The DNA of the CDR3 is TGTGCCAGCAGCTTAGCGGGGAGCTCCTACAATGAGCAGTTCTTC. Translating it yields CASSLAGSSYNEQFF.

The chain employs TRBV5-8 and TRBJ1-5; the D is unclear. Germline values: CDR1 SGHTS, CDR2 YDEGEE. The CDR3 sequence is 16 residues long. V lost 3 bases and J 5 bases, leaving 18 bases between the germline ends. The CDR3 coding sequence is TGTGCCAGCAGCTCCACCCGAGGGCAGTATCATCAGCCCCAGCATTTT. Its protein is CASSSTRGQYHQPQHF.

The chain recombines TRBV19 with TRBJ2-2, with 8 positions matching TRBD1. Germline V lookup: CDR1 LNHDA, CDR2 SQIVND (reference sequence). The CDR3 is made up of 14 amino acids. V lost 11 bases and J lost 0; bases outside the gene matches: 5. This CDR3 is CAGRQGPNTGELFF. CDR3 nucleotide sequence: TGTGCCGGTCGACAGGGGCCGAACACCGGGGAGCTGTTTTTT.

CDR3 coding DNA: TGTGCCAGCAGCGTTAGCGGGGGGCTGAATGAGCAGTTCTTC. Amino acids: CASSVSGGLNEQFF. V is TRBV7-3 and J is TRBJ2-1; 10 positions match TRBD2. The length of the CDR3 is 14 residues. The V gene end was trimmed by 5 bases and the J gene end by 7 bases; junction bases not matched to a gene: 5. Germline CDR1 is SGHTA and CDR2 is FQGTGA.

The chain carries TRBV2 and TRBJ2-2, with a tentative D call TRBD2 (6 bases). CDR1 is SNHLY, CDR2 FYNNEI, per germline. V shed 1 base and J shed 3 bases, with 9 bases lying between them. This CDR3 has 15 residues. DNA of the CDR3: TGTGCCAGCAGTGAAGAGGGCGGGGACACCGGGGAGCTGTTTTTT. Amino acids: CASSEEGGDTGELFF.

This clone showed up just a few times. This CDR3 reads CASSPRQGNTGELFF. Here the CDR3 DNA reads TGTGCCAGCAGTCCTAGACAGGGCAACACCGGGGAGCTGTTTTTT. The chain joins TRBV11-1 to TRBJ2-2; TRBD1 matches 7 bases. J gave up 2 bases and V 6 bases, and 6 bases lay outside the gene matches. The CDR3 sequence is 15 residues long. Per the germline V gene, CDR1 is SGHAT and CDR2 is FQDESV (reference sequence).

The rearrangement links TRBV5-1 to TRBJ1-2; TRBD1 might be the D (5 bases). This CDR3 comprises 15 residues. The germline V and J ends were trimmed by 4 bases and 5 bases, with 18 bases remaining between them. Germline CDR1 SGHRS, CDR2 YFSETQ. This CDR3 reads CASSPGAQGGYGYTF. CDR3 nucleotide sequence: TGCGCCAGCAGCCCCGGGGCTCAAGGTGGATATGGCTACACCTTC.

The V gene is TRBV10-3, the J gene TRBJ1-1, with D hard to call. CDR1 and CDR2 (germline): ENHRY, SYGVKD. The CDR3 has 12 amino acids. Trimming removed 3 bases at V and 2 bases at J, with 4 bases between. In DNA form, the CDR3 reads TGTGCCATCAGTGACTCAAACACTGAAGCTTTCTTT. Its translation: CAISDSNTEAFF.

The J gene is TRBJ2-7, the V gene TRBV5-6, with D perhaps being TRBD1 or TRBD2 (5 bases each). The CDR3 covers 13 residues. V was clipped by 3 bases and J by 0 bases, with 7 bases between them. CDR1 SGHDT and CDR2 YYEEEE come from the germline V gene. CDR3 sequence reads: CASSSGLSYEQYF. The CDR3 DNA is TGTGCCAGCAGCTCGGGGCTCTCCTACGAGCAGTACTTC.

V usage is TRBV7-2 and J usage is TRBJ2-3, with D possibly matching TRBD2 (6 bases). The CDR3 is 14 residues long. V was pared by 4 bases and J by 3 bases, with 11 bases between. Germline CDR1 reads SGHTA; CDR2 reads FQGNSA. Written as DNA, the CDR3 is TGTGCCAGCAGCTCCGGACTACAGACAGATACGCAGTATTTT. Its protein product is CASSSGLQTDTQYF. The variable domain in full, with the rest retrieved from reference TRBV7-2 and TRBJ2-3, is GAGVSQSPSNKVTEKGKDVELRCDPISGHTALYWYRQSLGQGLEFLIYFQGNSAPDKSGLPSDRFSAERTGGSVSTLTIQRTQQEDSAVYLCASSSGLQTDTQYFGPGTRLTVL.

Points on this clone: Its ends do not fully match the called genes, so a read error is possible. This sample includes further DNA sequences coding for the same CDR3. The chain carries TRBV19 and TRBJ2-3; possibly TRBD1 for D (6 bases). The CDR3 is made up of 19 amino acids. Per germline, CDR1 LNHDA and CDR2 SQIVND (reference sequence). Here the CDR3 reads CASSIGVYLTGPSTDTQYF. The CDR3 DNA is TGTGCCAGTAGTATAGGGGTATACTTGACAGGCCCTAGCACGGATACGCAGTATTTT.

The CDR3 coding sequence is TGTGCCAGCAGCTTAGAGGAAGGAAACACCATATATTTT. Amino acids: CASSLEEGNTIYF. V gene TRBV11-2 combines with J gene TRBJ1-3, with D hard to call. The CDR3 is 13 residues long. Germline CDR1 reads SGHAT; CDR2 reads FQNNGV. V was cut by 0 bases and J by 4 bases, with 4 bases left in between.

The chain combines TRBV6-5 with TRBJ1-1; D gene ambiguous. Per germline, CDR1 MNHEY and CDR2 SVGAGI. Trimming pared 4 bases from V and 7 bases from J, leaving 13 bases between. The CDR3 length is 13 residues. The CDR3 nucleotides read TGTGCCAGCAGTTCCCCGAGAGGGTATGAAGCTTTCTTT. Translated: CASSSPRGYEAFF.

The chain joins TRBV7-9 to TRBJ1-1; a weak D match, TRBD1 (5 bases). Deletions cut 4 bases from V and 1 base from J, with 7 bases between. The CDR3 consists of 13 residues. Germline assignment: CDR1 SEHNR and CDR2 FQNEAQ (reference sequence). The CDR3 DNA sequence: TGTGCCAGCAGCTCGACAGAGAACACTGAAGCTTTCTTT. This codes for CASSSTENTEAFF.

Here the CDR3 reads CASSPQGTDGNTIYF. CDR3 sequence (DNA): TGTGCCAGCAGCCCCCAGGGGACCGATGGAAACACCATATATTTT. The J gene is TRBJ1-3, the V gene TRBV7-2; D possibly corresponds to TRBD1 (6 bases). Trimming pared 5 bases from V and 3 bases from J, leaving 14 bases between. The CDR3 length is 15 residues. Per germline, CDR1 SGHTA and CDR2 FQGNSA. Looking up the rest from reference TRBV7-2 and TRBJ1-3 gives the full variable domain: GAGVSQSPSNKVTEKGKDVELRCDPISGHTALYWYRQSLGQGLEFLIYFQGNSAPDKSGLPSDRFSAERTGGSVSTLTIQRTQQEDSAVYLCASSPQGTDGNTIYFGEGSWLTVV.

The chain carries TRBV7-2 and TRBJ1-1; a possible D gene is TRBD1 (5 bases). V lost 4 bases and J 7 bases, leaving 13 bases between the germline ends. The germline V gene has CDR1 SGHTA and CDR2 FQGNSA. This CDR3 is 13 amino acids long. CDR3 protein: CASSSRVNGEAFF. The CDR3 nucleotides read TGTGCCAGCAGCTCCAGGGTGAACGGTGAAGCTTTCTTT.

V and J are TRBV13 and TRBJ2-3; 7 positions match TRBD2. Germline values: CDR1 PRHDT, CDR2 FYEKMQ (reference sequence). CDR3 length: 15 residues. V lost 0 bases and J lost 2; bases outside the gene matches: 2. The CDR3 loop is CASSLGGGSTDTQYF. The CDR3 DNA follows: TGTGCCAGCAGCTTAGGCGGGGGGTCCACAGATACGCAGTATTTT. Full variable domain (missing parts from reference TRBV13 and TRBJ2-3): AAGVIQSPRHLIKEKRETATLKCYPIPRHDTVYWYQQGPGQDPQFLISFYEKMQSDKGSIPDRFSAQQFSDYHSELNMSSLELGDSALYFCASSLGGGSTDTQYFGPGTRLTVL.

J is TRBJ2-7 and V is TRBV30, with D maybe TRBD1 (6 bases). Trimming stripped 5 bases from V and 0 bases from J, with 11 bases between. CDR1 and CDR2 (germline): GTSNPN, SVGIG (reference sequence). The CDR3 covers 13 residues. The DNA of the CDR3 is TGTGCCTGGGCTGGGGGCGGCTCCTACGAGCAGTACTTC. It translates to CAWAGGGSYEQYF. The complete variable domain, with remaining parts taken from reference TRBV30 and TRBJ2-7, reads SQTIHQWPATLVQPVGSPLSLECTVEGTSNPNLYWYRQAAGRGLQLLFYSVGIGQISSEVPQNLSASRPQDRQFILSSKKLLLSDSGFYLCAWAGGGSYEQYFGPGTRLTVT.

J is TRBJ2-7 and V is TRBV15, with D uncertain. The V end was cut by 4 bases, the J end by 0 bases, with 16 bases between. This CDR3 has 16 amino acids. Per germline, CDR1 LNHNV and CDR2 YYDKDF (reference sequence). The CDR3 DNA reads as TGTGCCACCAGCAAATACACCGATTCGAGCTCCTACGAGCAGTACTTC. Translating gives CATSKYTDSSSYEQYF.